This TCR beta chain appears in the sequencing data of a study of CD8 T cells in Susac syndrome. Notes on the study in general: Regarding the TCR sequencing and HLA analysis, the study admitted that a relatively small number of individuals were involved.

Random hexamers primed reverse transcription of about 0.5 to 1 ug RNA. Coverage of TCR beta CDR3 amplification by immunoSEQ multiplex PCR extended to 54 Vbeta and 13 Jbeta. TCRdb recomputed calls from the immunoSEQ multiplex PCR reads with MiXCR, one row per CDR3 protein. The sample records roughly 47,000 distinct CDR3 sequences, 90% to 95% being singletons. The V and J ends lost 1 base and 8 bases respectively, with 15 bases between them. The length of the CDR3 is 15 residues. The germline V gene has CDR1 MGHRA and CDR2 YSYEKL. For this clonotype: What it recognizes is unknown.

The sequenced material came from CD8+ T cells from PBMCs. The sequence came from a human donor in good health. The chain has TRBV4-1 and TRBJ2-1; maybe TRBD2 (6 bases). The DNA for the CDR3 is TGCGCCAGCAGCCAAGTCCGGGACTCCTTCGATGAGCAGTTCTTC. This translates into CASSQVRDSFDEQFF.